One and the same sample provided the 18 T cell receptor beta chains below, sequenced in a study of T-cell reconstitution after alpha-beta-depleted transplantation in children. For TCRbeta, the library was prepared with unique molecular identifiers. TCRdb itself ran the PCR reads through MiXCR, one entry per CDR3 protein. The data show 500,000 to 600,000 distinct CDR3 sequences, with around 16% seen just once and more than 2.5% held by the top ten. The sequences come from PBMCs from the stem cell graft donor, collected from the stem cell graft. The receptor set was obtained from a human donor who donated a stem cell graft to a child with acute lymphoblastic leukemia.

V and J are TRBV5-1 and TRBJ2-3, with unresolved D. This CDR3 region has 15 residues. Germline V gives CDR1 SGHRS, CDR2 YFSETQ. Trimming pared 1 base from V and 2 bases from J, leaving 11 bases between. CDR3 coding DNA: TGCGCCAGCAGCTTGTGGGCAGCCTACACAGATACGCAGTATTTT. Translated, it gives CASSLWAAYTDTQYF.

CDR3 nucleotide sequence: TGCAGCGCTACCGACAGGATAAGCTCCTACGAGCAGTACTTC. This codes for CSATDRISSYEQYF. The chain combines TRBV29-1 with TRBJ2-7, with D possibly being TRBD1 (6 bases). V lost 7 bases and J lost 0, with 16 bases in between. This CDR3 has 14 residues. Germline assignment: CDR1 SQVTM and CDR2 ANQGSEA.

This clonotype was seen only a few times. The chain has TRBV12-3 or TRBV12-4 and TRBJ1-5; 8 bases match TRBD1. The CDR3 runs 15 residues. With V trimmed by 4 bases and J by 0 bases, 2 bases remained unmatched. The chain's CDR3 is CASSSGTGSNQPQHF. The CDR3 coding sequence is TGTGCCAGCAGTTCCGGGACAGGTAGCAATCAGCCCCAGCATTTT.

This clonotype was observed a handful of times. The V gene is TRBV3-1, the J gene TRBJ2-5; TRBD2 aligns across 8 bases. This CDR3 comprises 17 residues. J lost 5 bases, V lost 0 bases, and 11 bases had no gene match. CDR1 is LGHDT and CDR2 is YNNKEL in the germline V gene (reference sequence). The CDR3 protein is CASSQDALASGSETQYF. Written as DNA, the CDR3 is TGTGCCAGCAGCCAAGACGCCCTTGCTAGCGGGTCGGAGACCCAGTACTTC.

The chain employs TRBV12-3 or TRBV12-4 and TRBJ1-5; D is perhaps TRBD1 (5 bases). The CDR3 contains 14 residues. Between the trimmed V and J ends, which lost 3 bases and 7 bases, there was a span of 13 bases. The CDR3 DNA follows: TGTGCCAGCAGTTTCGGGGCAGGGAGGCAGCCCCAGCATTTT. Encoded protein: CASSFGAGRQPQHF.

Only a few counts were recorded for this clonotype. The rearrangement joins TRBV5-1 to TRBJ2-7; possibly TRBD1 for D (6 bases). V shed 0 bases and J shed 3 bases, with 10 bases lying between them. This CDR3 comprises 14 residues. Germline V CDR1 and CDR2: SGHRS, YFSETQ. The CDR3 region has the DNA TGCGCCAGCAGCTTGGAGGACAGCGTCTACGAGCAGTACTTC. Its protein is CASSLEDSVYEQYF.

This clonotype was observed at least ten times. The J gene is TRBJ1-2, the V gene TRBV20-1; no definite D call. Per the germline V gene, CDR1 is DFQATT and CDR2 is SNEGSKA (reference sequence). Trimming removed 0 bases from V and 4 bases from J, with 6 bases in between. The CDR3 totals 12 residues. Written as DNA, the CDR3 is TGCAGTGCTAGAGATCAAGGCTATGGCTACACCTTC. This sequence encodes CSARDQGYGYTF.

This clonotype came up a few times. This sequence joins TRBV20-1 and TRBJ2-7; no clear D. Germline V gene sequence: CDR1 DFQATT, CDR2 SNEGSKA (reference sequence). This CDR3 has 15 amino acids. With 0 bases removed from V and 0 bases from J, the gap between germline ends came to 12 bases. In nucleotides, the CDR3 is TGCAGTGCTAGAGACCCGGGCCTATACTCCTACGAGCAGTACTTC. This translates into CSARDPGLYSYEQYF.

This clonotype was seen a handful of times. The rearrangement joins TRBV5-1 to TRBJ2-7, with TRBD1 matching 7 bases. The J segment lost 0 bases and the V segment lost 4 bases, leaving 7 bases of the junction unmatched. Per the germline V gene, CDR1 is SGHRS and CDR2 is YFSETQ. The CDR3 is 15 amino acids. The CDR3 region has the DNA TGCGCCAGCAGCCTGACAGGGTCGAGCTCCTACGAGCAGTACTTC. Its translation is CASSLTGSSSYEQYF.

The V and J genes are TRBV19 and TRBJ2-1, with D maybe TRBD2 (6 bases). Germline loops: CDR1 LNHDA, CDR2 SQIVND (reference sequence). Trimming stripped 2 bases from V and 8 bases from J, with 7 bases between. The CDR3 runs 12 residues. The CDR3 sequence is CASSIWGDEQFF. The CDR3 nucleotides read TGTGCCAGTAGTATATGGGGGGATGAGCAGTTCTTC.

The chain combines TRBV29-1 with TRBJ1-2, with a possible D match to TRBD1 (5 bases). The V end was cut by 4 bases, the J end by 2 bases, with 11 bases between. The CDR3 has 13 amino acids. Germline V gene sequence: CDR1 SQVTM, CDR2 ANQGSEA. This CDR3 is CSVVPRANYGYTF. CDR3 sequence (DNA): TGCAGCGTTGTACCCAGGGCCAACTATGGCTACACCTTC.

This clonotype was seen repeatedly, ten times or more. The rearrangement joins TRBV7-3 to TRBJ2-2, with TRBD1 matching 8 bases. This CDR3 spans 16 amino acids. Germline V gene data show CDR1 as SGHTA and CDR2 as FQGTGA. V dropped 4 bases and J dropped 0; count of bases not matched to a gene: 4. The CDR3 is CASSYGQGTNTGELFF. The CDR3 DNA reads TGTGCCAGCAGCTATGGACAGGGAACGAACACCGGGGAGCTGTTTTTT.

The chain recombines TRBV11-1 with TRBJ2-5, with unresolved D. The CDR3 extends over 18 amino acids. From germline, CDR1 is SGHAT and CDR2 FQDESV (reference sequence). V lost 0 bases to trimming and J lost 0 bases, with 17 bases between them. CDR3 loop: CASSLARFTATYQETQYF. CDR3 coding DNA: TGTGCCAGCAGCTTAGCGCGCTTCACGGCCACGTACCAAGAGACCCAGTACTTC.

The chain combines TRBV6-1 with TRBJ2-3; the match to TRBD2 covers 10 bases. The germline gives CDR1 MNHNS, CDR2 SASEGT. This CDR3 has 16 amino acids. J gave up 6 bases and V 5 bases, and 11 bases lay outside the gene matches. CDR3 DNA sequence: TGTGCCAGCAGTCGGACTAGCGGCTCCCGGTTGGATACGCAGTATTTT. It encodes CASSRTSGSRLDTQYF.

V and J are TRBV11-2 and TRBJ2-1; D not certain. From germline, CDR1 is SGHAT and CDR2 FQNNGV. This CDR3 has 16 residues. The V gene lost 1 base and the J gene lost 5 bases, with 15 bases spanning the gap. CDR3 coding DNA: TGTGCCAGCAGCTTAGCCCGGGTCCTTAATCACAATGAGCAGTTCTTC. Translation gives CASSLARVLNHNEQFF.

There are a few counts of this clonotype. This chain joins TRBV6-5 and TRBJ1-5; no firm D call. The CDR3 is made up of 15 amino acids. Germline-derived CDR1 and CDR2 are MNHEY and SVGAGI. V lost 2 bases and J 0 bases, leaving 8 bases between the germline ends. Here the CDR3 reads CASSYRGDSNQPQHF. CDR3 nucleotide sequence: TGTGCCAGCAGTTACCGTGGAGATAGCAATCAGCCCCAGCATTTT.

This clonotype has just a few counts. J is TRBJ1-1 and V is TRBV19; 8 positions match TRBD1. The germline V gene encodes CDR1 LNHDA and CDR2 SQIVND (reference sequence). This CDR3 contains 14 residues. V lost 11 bases to trimming and J lost 1 base; unmatched junction nucleotides: 9. CDR3 sequence: CASDRVGENTEAFF. As DNA, the CDR3 is TGTGCCTCGGACAGGGTTGGAGAGAACACTGAAGCTTTCTTT.

The chain joins TRBV10-1 to TRBJ2-7; TRBD1 or TRBD2 may be the D gene (5 bases each). In germline, CDR1 is WNHNN, CDR2 SYGVQD (reference sequence). V gave up 3 bases and J gave up 3 bases, with 15 bases separating them. This CDR3 contains 15 residues. CDR3 coding DNA: TGCGCCAGCAGTGACGGGACCAAAAACCTCTACGAGCAGTACTTC. Its protein is CASSDGTKNLYEQYF.